The TCR beta chain under discussion was sequenced for a study of graft-versus-host responses after intestinal transplantation. Whole-study findings and limits: With peak circulating GvH clone levels came an association with early post-transplant HvG declines.

Only a few counts were recorded for this clone. Its specificity is not known. TCRdb's table, derived via immunoSEQ multiplex PCR, lists solely in-frame clones and lacks some. Of around 100,000 clones in the sample, 90% to 95% were seen once. Losses at the gene ends were 2 bases for V and 6 bases for J; bases not matched to a gene: 4. The CDR3 has 14 amino acids. CDR1 and CDR2 from the germline V gene are MNHNY and SVGAGI (reference sequence). This chain joins TRBV6-6 and TRBJ2-7; the match to TRBD1 covers 10 bases. Source: unstimulated CD8+ T cells sorted from spleen or lymph node cells, taken before intestinal transplant. The receptor was derived from a human donor who received an intestinal transplant. The DNA for the CDR3 is TGTGCCAGCAGTTACGGGACAGGGGAGCTCGAGCAGTACTTC. Residues: CASSYGTGELEQYF.